One and the same sample provided the 22 T cell receptor beta chains below, sequenced in a study of cytomegalovirus exposure and HLA in healthy donors. TCRdb keeps only in-frame clones here, not all; method: immunoSEQ multiplex PCR. In the table there are roughly 86,000 clones, 90% to 97% of which are singletons. Sequencing was performed on PBMCs. These receptors all stem from a man in his late teens or twenties in good health and CMV-seropositive.

V gene TRBV28 combines with J gene TRBJ1-2; D is unresolved. This CDR3 comprises 12 residues. The germline gives CDR1 MDHEN, CDR2 SYDVKM. Trimming cost V 6 bases and J 10 bases, with 15 bases left between them. CDR3 sequence (DNA): TGTGCCAGCAGCGCCACTCCATCTAACTACACCTTC. Its translation: CASSATPSNYTF.

V is TRBV29-1 and J is TRBJ1-1; 7 bases fit TRBD1. The CDR3 contains 12 residues. The germline CDR1 and CDR2 sequences are SQVTM and ANQGSEA. Losses at the gene ends were 7 bases for V and 0 bases for J; bases not matched to a gene: 2. The CDR3 DNA sequence: TGCAGCGCTGACAGGGTGAACACTGAAGCTTTCTTT. Translating gives CSADRVNTEAFF.

This rearrangement joins TRBV29-1 to TRBJ2-2; D possibly corresponds to TRBD1 (6 bases). V dropped 4 bases and J dropped 7 bases, with 13 bases sitting between them. CDR3 size: 13 residues. From germline, CDR1 is SQVTM and CDR2 ANQGSEA. The CDR3 here is CSVVPRGDGELFF. For the CDR3, the DNA is TGCAGCGTTGTTCCCAGGGGCGACGGGGAGCTGTTTTTT.

J is TRBJ2-3 and V is TRBV5-1, with 9 positions matching TRBD1. Trimming took 5 bases from V and 7 from J; bases not matched to a gene: 5. This CDR3 comprises 13 residues. Per the germline V gene, CDR1 is SGHRS and CDR2 is YFSETQ. This chain's CDR3 is CASSFGTGNTQYF. The CDR3 DNA reads TGCGCCAGCAGTTTCGGGACAGGGAATACGCAGTATTTT.

The chain links TRBV6-1 to TRBJ2-2; the match to TRBD2 covers 8 bases. Germline V gene data show CDR1 as MNHNS and CDR2 as SASEGT. This CDR3 region has 16 residues. V lost 4 bases and J lost 0; bases outside the gene matches: 4. This chain's CDR3 is CASSVRAGANTGELFF. DNA of the CDR3: TGTGCCAGCAGTGTCCGAGCGGGAGCGAACACCGGGGAGCTGTTTTTT.

The chain couples TRBV5-6 to TRBJ1-2; tentatively, D is TRBD1 (5 bases). CDR1 and CDR2 from the germline V gene are SGHDT and YYEEEE. V was trimmed by 1 base and J by 2 bases, leaving 12 bases between them. The CDR3 covers 15 residues. CDR3 residues: CASSLSAGMNYGYTF. CDR3 nucleotides: TGTGCCAGCAGCTTGTCTGCAGGGATGAACTATGGCTACACCTTC.

The V gene is TRBV19, the J gene TRBJ2-5; TRBD2 might be the D (6 bases). With 5 bases removed from V and 0 bases from J, the gap between germline ends came to 16 bases. The CDR3 runs to 16 residues. Looked up from germline, CDR1 is LNHDA and CDR2 is SQIVND (reference sequence). The CDR3 sequence is CASSFRGGAYQETQYF. The DNA of the CDR3 is TGTGCCAGTAGTTTTCGGGGCGGGGCGTACCAAGAGACCCAGTACTTC.

V and J are TRBV19 and TRBJ1-1; weak D call: TRBD1 (5 bases). The CDR3 sequence is 13 residues long. Trimming took off 1 base at V and 4 bases at J, with 7 bases between the two ends. Germline values: CDR1 LNHDA, CDR2 SQIVND (reference sequence). CDR3 in DNA: TGTGCCAGTAGTATAGGGGGCAGCACTGAAGCTTTCTTT. It encodes CASSIGGSTEAFF. The variable domain in full, completed from reference TRBV19 and TRBJ1-1, reads DGGITQSPKYLFRKEGQNVTLSCEQNLNHDAMYWYRQDPGQGLRLIYYSQIVNDFQKGDIAEGYSVSREKKESFPLTVTSAQKNPTAFYLCASSIGGSTEAFFGQGTRLTVV.

CDR3 sequence: CASRSGRLSDTQYF. CDR3 nucleotide sequence: TGTGCCAGCAGGAGCGGGAGGCTATCAGATACGCAGTATTTT. This chain joins TRBV6-5 and TRBJ2-3; 9 nucleotides align to TRBD2. The ends lost 6 bases at V and 4 bases at J; junction bases unmatched: 5. CDR1 MNHEY and CDR2 SVGAGI come from the germline V gene. The CDR3 length is 14 residues.

The J gene is TRBJ1-5, the V gene TRBV9; D gene uncertain. The V gene's germline CDR1 is SGDLS and CDR2 YYNGEE. Trimming removed 0 bases from V and 5 bases from J, with 6 bases in between. This CDR3 has 13 residues. The CDR3 loop reads CASSVATDQPQHF. CDR3 coding DNA: TGTGCCAGCAGCGTAGCTACAGATCAGCCCCAGCATTTT.

The rearrangement links TRBV6-5 to TRBJ2-5; D remains unclear. V shed 5 bases and J shed 6 bases, with 16 bases lying between them. Germline V CDR1 and CDR2: MNHEY, SVGAGI. The CDR3 has 14 residues. CDR3 coding DNA: TGTGCCAGCAGTCGGAGCTCCATGGGTCAGACCCAGTACTTC. Translation gives CASSRSSMGQTQYF.

The chain uses TRBV28 and TRBJ2-7; weak D call: TRBD1 (5 bases). Trimming stripped 2 bases from V and 2 bases from J, with 10 bases between. The CDR3 extends over 14 amino acids. Germline lookup yields CDR1 MDHEN and CDR2 SYDVKM. The CDR3 sequence is CASSLVRDPYEQYF. As DNA, the CDR3 is TGTGCCAGCAGTTTAGTCAGGGATCCCTACGAGCAGTACTTC.

The chain is built from TRBV19 and TRBJ2-7, with TRBD2 identical over 13 bases. CDR3 length: 16 amino acids. V lost 5 bases, J lost 5 bases, and 9 bases stayed unmatched. CDR1 LNHDA and CDR2 SQIVND come from the germline V gene (reference sequence). DNA for the CDR3: TGTGCCAGTAGTTCCCCCCCGGGACTAGCGGGACACGAGCAGTACTTC. It is translated as CASSSPPGLAGHEQYF.

The V gene is TRBV7-8, the J gene TRBJ1-2; 9 nucleotides line up with TRBD1. Germline V CDR1 and CDR2: SGHVS, FQNEAQ. V lost 6 bases and J lost 10; bases outside the gene matches: 9. The CDR3 loop spans 13 amino acids. The CDR3 here is CASRTTGGIDYTF. The CDR3 DNA reads as TGTGCCAGCAGGACGACAGGGGGGATTGACTACACCTTC.

This clone appeared a single time. This chain connects TRBV27 to TRBJ2-3; 8 positions match TRBD2. This CDR3 is 15 amino acids long. Trimming cost V 10 bases and J 2 bases; bases outside gene matches: 11. CDR1 is MNHEY and CDR2 is SMNVEV in the germline V gene (reference sequence). The DNA of the CDR3 is TGTGCCACCTCTCAGACTAGCGCTCTCACAGATACGCAGTATTTT. Amino acid sequence: CATSQTSALTDTQYF.

This clone was found once. V usage is TRBV30 and J usage is TRBJ2-5, with TRBD2 matching 13 bases. This CDR3 contains 14 residues. J was trimmed by 5 bases and V by 5 bases; bases with no gene match: 5. The germline V gene has CDR1 GTSNPN and CDR2 SVGIG (reference sequence). In nucleotides, the CDR3 is TGTGCCTGGGAGCCGGGACTAGCGGGGGAGACCCAGTACTTC. Encoded protein: CAWEPGLAGETQYF.

The chain employs TRBV4-1 and TRBJ2-7; the D gene is possibly TRBD1 (6 bases). The CDR3 loop spans 13 amino acids. V lost 4 bases, J lost 2 bases, and 9 bases lay in between. CDR1 and CDR2 from the germline V gene are MGHRA and YSYEKL. CDR3 nucleotide sequence: TGCGCCAGCAGCCGGGGGCCAACCTACGAGCAGTACTTC. Translated: CASSRGPTYEQYF.

J is TRBJ1-5 and V is TRBV6-5, with a weak D call TRBD1 (6 bases). Trimming took off 9 bases at V and 1 base at J, with 13 bases between the two ends. The CDR3 has 14 amino acids. Germline V gives CDR1 MNHEY, CDR2 SVGAGI. This chain's CDR3 is CASRGGRSNQPQHF. CDR3 in DNA: TGTGCCAGTCGGGGGGGGCGAAGCAATCAGCCCCAGCATTTT.

The chain combines TRBV4-1 with TRBJ2-2, with D possibly being TRBD1 (7 bases). Germline V lookup: CDR1 MGHRA, CDR2 YSYEKL. This CDR3 contains 16 residues. The germline V and J ends were trimmed by 5 bases and 7 bases, with 20 bases remaining between them. CDR3 sequence reads: CASSEGAPTGDGELFF. The CDR3 nucleotides are TGCGCCAGCAGCGAGGGGGCCCCGACGGGGGACGGGGAGCTGTTTTTT.

The rearrangement uses TRBV29-1 and TRBJ2-7; tentatively, D is TRBD1 (6 bases). The CDR3 length is 14 residues. Germline V gene lookup returns CDR1 SQVTM and CDR2 ANQGSEA. V was shortened by 2 bases and J by 4 bases, with 15 bases between the two germline ends. CDR3 loop: CSVEIGTGRYEQYF. CDR3 nucleotides: TGCAGCGTTGAAATAGGAACAGGGCGGTACGAGCAGTACTTC.

This chain uses TRBV7-9 with TRBJ2-1; D may be TRBD2 (5 bases). Germline V gene lookup returns CDR1 SEHNR and CDR2 FQNEAQ (reference sequence). V lost 5 bases and J 3 bases, leaving 20 bases between the germline ends. This CDR3 spans 17 amino acids. The CDR3 bases are TGTGCCAGCAGCGCAACGAGGTCGGAGGCCAACTACAATGAGCAGTTCTTC. Translating gives CASSATRSEANYNEQFF.

The chain recombines TRBV5-1 with TRBJ2-5; TRBD2 matches at 11 bases. With V trimmed by 4 bases and J by 4 bases, 9 bases remained unmatched. The CDR3 runs to 16 residues. Germline-derived CDR1 and CDR2 are SGHRS and YFSETQ. CDR3 sequence reads: CASSPGTSGGVETQYF. DNA of the CDR3: TGCGCCAGCAGCCCTGGGACTAGCGGAGGGGTAGAGACCCAGTACTTC. Full variable domain (outside the CDR3, taken from reference TRBV5-1 and TRBJ2-5): KAGVTQTPRYLIKTRGQQVTLSCSPISGHRSVSWYQQTPGQGLQFLFEYFSETQRNKGNFPGRFSGRQFSNSRSEMNVSTLELGDSALYLCASSPGTSGGVETQYFGPGTRLLVL.